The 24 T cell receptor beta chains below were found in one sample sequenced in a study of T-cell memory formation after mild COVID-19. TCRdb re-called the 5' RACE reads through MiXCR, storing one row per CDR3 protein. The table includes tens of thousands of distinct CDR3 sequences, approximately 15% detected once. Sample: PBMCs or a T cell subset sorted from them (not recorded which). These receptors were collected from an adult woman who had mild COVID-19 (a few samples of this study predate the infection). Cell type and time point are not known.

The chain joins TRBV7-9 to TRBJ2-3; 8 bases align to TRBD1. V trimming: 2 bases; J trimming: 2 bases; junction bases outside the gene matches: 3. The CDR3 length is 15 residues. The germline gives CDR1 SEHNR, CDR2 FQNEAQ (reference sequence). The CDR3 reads CASSLQGAPTDTQYF. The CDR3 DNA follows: TGTGCCAGCAGCTTACAGGGGGCCCCCACAGATACGCAGTATTTT.

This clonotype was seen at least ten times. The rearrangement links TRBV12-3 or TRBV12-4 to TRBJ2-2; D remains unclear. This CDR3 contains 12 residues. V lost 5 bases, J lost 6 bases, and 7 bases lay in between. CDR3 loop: CASSGRAGELFF. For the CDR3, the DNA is TGTGCCAGCAGTGGCCGGGCCGGGGAGCTGTTTTTT.

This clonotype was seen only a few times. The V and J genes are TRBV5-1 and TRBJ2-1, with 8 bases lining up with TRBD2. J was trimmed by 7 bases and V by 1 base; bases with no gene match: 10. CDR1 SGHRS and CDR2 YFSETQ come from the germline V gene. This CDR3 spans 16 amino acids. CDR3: CASSLYSGEGGNEQFF. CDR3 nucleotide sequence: TGCGCCAGCAGCTTGTATAGCGGGGAAGGGGGAAATGAGCAGTTCTTC.

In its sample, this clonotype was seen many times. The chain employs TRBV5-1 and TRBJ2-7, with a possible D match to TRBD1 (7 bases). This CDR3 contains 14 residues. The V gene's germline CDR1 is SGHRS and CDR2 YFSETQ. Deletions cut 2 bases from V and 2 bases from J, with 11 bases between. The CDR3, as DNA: TGCGCCAGCAGCTTAGCAGGGGGGACCTACGAGCAGTACTTC. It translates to CASSLAGGTYEQYF.

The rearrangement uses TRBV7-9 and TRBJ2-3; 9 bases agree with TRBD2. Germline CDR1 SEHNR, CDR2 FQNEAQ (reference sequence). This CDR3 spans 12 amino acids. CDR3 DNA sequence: TGTGGCCTGGGACTAGCAACAGATACGCAGTATTTT. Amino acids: CGLGLATDTQYF.

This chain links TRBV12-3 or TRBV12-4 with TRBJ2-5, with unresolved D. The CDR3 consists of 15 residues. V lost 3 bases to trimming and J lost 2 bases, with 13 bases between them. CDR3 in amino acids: CASSLRWTTQETQYF. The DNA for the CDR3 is TGTGCCAGCAGTTTGCGATGGACCACTCAAGAGACCCAGTACTTC.

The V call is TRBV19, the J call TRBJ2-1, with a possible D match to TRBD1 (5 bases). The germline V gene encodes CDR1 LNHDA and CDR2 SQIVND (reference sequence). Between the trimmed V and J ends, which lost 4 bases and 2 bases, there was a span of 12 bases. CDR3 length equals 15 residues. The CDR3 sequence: CASSTGSPTYNEQFF. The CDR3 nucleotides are TGTGCCAGTAGTACAGGGTCCCCAACCTACAATGAGCAGTTCTTC.

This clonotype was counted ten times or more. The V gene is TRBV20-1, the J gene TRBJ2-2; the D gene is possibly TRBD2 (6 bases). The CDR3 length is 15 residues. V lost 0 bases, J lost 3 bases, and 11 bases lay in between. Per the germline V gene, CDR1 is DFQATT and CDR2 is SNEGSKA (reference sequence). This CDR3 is CSARDSGRDTGELFF. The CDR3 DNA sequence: TGCAGTGCTAGAGATTCCGGGAGAGACACCGGGGAGCTGTTTTTT.

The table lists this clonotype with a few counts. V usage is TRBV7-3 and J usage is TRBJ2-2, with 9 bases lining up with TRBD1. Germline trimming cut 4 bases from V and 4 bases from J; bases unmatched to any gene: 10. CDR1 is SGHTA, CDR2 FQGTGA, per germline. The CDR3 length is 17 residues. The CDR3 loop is CASSSTLGQGRTGELFF. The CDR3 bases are TGTGCCAGCAGCTCTACCCTGGGACAGGGTCGCACCGGGGAGCTGTTTTTT.

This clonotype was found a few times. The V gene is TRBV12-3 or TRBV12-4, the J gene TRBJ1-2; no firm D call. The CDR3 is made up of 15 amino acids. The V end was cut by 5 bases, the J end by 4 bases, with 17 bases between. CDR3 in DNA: TGTGCCAGCAGTCGCCTCGGGGTAGATGGCTATGGCTACACCTTC. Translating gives CASSRLGVDGYGYTF.

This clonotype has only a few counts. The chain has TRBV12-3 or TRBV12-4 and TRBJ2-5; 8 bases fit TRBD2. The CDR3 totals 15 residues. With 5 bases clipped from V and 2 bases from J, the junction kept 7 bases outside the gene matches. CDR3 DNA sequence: TGTGCCAGCAGTCTATACGGGGGGGCGCAAGAGACCCAGTACTTC. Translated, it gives CASSLYGGAQETQYF.

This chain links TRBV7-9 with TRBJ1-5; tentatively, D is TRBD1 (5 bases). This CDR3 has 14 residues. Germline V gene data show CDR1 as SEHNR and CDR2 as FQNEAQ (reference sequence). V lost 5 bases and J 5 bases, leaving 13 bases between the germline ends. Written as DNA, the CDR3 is TGTGCCAGCAGCCCGGCCTTGGGGGATCAGCCCCAGCATTTT. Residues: CASSPALGDQPQHF.

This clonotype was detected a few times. CDR3 sequence (DNA): TGTGCCAGTAGTATACCGGACAGGGCAGGCGAGACCCAGTACTTC. Its protein is CASSIPDRAGETQYF. The chain links TRBV19 to TRBJ2-5; 8 bases match TRBD1. Per germline, CDR1 LNHDA and CDR2 SQIVND (reference sequence). The CDR3 has 15 residues. Germline trimming cut 2 bases from V and 5 bases from J; bases unmatched to any gene: 7.

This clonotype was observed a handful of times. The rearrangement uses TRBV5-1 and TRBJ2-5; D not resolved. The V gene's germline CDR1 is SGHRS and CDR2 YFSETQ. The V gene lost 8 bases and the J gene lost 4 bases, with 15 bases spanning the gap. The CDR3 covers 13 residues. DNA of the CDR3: TGCGCCAGTGGGATTACTCGGCTAGAGACCCAGTACTTC. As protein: CASGITRLETQYF.

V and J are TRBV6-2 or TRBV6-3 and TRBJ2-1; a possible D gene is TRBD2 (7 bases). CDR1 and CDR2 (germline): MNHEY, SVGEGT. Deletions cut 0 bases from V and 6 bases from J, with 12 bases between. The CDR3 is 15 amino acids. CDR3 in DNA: TGTGCCAGCAGTTACTCGGACAGCGGGACCAATGAGCAGTTCTTC. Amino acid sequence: CASSYSDSGTNEQFF.

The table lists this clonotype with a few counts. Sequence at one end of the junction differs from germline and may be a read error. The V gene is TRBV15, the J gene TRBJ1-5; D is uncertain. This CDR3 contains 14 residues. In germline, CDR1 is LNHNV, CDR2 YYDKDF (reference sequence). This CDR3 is CATSGDGQSQPQHF. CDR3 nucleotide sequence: TGTGCCACCAGCGGAGATGGGCAGTCTCAGCCCCAGCATTTT.

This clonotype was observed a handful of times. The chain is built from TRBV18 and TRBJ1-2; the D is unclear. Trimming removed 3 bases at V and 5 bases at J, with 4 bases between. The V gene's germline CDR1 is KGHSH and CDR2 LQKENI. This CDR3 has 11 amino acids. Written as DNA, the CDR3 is TGTGCCAGCTCACCTTCGTATGGCTACACCTTC. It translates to CASSPSYGYTF.

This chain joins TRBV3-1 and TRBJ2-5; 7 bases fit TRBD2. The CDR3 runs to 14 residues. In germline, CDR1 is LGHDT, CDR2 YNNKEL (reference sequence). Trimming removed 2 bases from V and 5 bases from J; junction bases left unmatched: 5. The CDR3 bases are TGTGCCAGCAGCCAAAGGACTAGGATCGAGACCCAGTACTTC. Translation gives CASSQRTRIETQYF.

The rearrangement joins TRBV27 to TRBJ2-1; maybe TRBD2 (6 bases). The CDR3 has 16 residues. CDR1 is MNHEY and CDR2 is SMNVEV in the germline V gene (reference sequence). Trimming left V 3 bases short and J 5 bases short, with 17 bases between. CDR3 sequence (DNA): TGTGCCAGCAGTTTTTCCGCGGGACTCAAAAACAATGAGCAGTTCTTC. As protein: CASSFSAGLKNNEQFF.

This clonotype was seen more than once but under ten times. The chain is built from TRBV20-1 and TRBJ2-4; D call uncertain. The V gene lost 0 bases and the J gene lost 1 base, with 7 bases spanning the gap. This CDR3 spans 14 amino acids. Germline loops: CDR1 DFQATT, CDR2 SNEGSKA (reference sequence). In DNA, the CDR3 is TGCAGTGCTAGAGACGACGCCGCCAAAAACATTCAGTACTTC. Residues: CSARDDAAKNIQYF.

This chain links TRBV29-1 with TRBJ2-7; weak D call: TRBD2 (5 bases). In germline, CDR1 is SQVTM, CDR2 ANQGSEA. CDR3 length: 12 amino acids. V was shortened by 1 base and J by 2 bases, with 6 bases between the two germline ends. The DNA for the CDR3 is TGCAGCGTTGAAGTCGGGGCCTACGAGCAGTACTTC. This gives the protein CSVEVGAYEQYF.

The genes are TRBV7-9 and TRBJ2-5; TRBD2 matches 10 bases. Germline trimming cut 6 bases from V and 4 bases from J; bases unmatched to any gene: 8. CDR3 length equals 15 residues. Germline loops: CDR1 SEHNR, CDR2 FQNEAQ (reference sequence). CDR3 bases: TGTGCCAGCAGGAGAAGCGGGGGGGCCGGAGAGACCCAGTACTTC. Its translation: CASRRSGGAGETQYF. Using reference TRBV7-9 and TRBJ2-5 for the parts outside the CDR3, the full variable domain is DTGVSQNPRHKITKRGQNVTFRCDPISEHNRLYWYRQTLGQGPEFLTYFQNEAQLEKSRLLSDRFSAERPKGSFSTLEIQRTEQGDSAMYLCASRRSGGAGETQYFGPGTRLLVL.

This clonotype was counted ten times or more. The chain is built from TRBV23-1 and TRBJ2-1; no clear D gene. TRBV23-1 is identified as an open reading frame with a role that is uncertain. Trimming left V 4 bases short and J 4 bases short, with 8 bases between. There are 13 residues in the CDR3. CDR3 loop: CASSLRRYNEQFF. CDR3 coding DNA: TGCGCCAGCAGTCTAAGAAGGTACAATGAGCAGTTCTTC.

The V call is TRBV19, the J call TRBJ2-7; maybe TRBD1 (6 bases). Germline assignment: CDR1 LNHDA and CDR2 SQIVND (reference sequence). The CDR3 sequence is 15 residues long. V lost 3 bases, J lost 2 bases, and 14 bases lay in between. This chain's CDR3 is CASSISGAGAYEQYF. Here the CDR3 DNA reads TGTGCCAGTAGTATTTCAGGGGCGGGTGCCTACGAGCAGTACTTC. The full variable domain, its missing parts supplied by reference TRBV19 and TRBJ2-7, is DGGITQSPKYLFRKEGQNVTLSCEQNLNHDAMYWYRQDPGQGLRLIYYSQIVNDFQKGDIAEGYSVSREKKESFPLTVTSAQKNPTAFYLCASSISGAGAYEQYFGPGTRLTVT.